A single sample gave rise to the 25 T cell receptor beta chains below, sequenced in a study of identifying expanded T cells in peripheral blood. Sequenced by immunoSEQ multiplex PCR; TCRdb stores in-frame clones only, minus some. Among 85,000 to 90,000 clones listed, approximately 86% were seen once. What was sequenced was blood. The source is a person aged 18 to 70 in good health.

The genes are TRBV7-9 and TRBJ1-1; D uncertain. The CDR3 loop spans 16 amino acids. Germline V gene lookup returns CDR1 SEHNR and CDR2 FQNEAQ (reference sequence). Trimming pared 5 bases from V and 1 base from J, leaving 17 bases between. CDR3 nucleotides: TGTGCCAGCAGCCACTCTCCGCAGTCGTGGAACACTGAAGCTTTCTTT. It translates to CASSHSPQSWNTEAFF.

This clone showed up just once. The chain uses TRBV5-1 and TRBJ2-6; either TRBD1 or TRBD2 may fit D (5 bases each). The germline CDR1 and CDR2 sequences are SGHRS and YFSETQ. V was pared by 0 bases and J by 4 bases, with 14 bases between. The CDR3 sequence is 17 residues long. The CDR3 sequence is CASSLGLLGTGANVLTF. In DNA, the CDR3 is TGCGCCAGCAGCTTGGGGCTTCTAGGGACCGGGGCCAACGTCCTGACTTTC.

The genes are TRBV11-3 and TRBJ2-1; no reliable D call. The CDR3 totals 15 residues. Germline V gives CDR1 SGHNT, CDR2 YENEEA. Deletions cut 5 bases from V and 6 bases from J, with 17 bases between. DNA for the CDR3: TGTGCCAGCAGCCCCCTATGGCCTTCTGGCAATGAGCAGTTCTTC. As protein: CASSPLWPSGNEQFF. The complete variable domain, with remaining parts taken from reference TRBV11-3 and TRBJ2-1, reads EAGVVQSPRYKIIEKKQPVAFWCNPISGHNTLYWYLQNLGQGPELLIRYENEEAVDDSQLPKDRFSAERLKGVDSTLKIQPAELGDSAVYLCASSPLWPSGNEQFFGPGTRLTVL.

V is TRBV9 and J is TRBJ1-5; no definite D call. The CDR3 has 13 residues. CDR1 and CDR2 (germline): SGDLS, YYNGEE. Between the trimmed V and J ends, which lost 4 bases and 5 bases, there was a span of 10 bases. Written as DNA, the CDR3 is TGTGCCAGCAGCCCAACGGGTTATCAGCCCCAGCATTTT. Amino acid sequence: CASSPTGYQPQHF.

The chain employs TRBV5-8 and TRBJ2-7; D may be TRBD2 (6 bases). Trimming removed 0 bases from V and 4 bases from J, with 11 bases in between. The CDR3 sequence is 14 residues long. Germline V gives CDR1 SGHTS, CDR2 YDEGEE. CDR3 region: CASSLAFGGYEQYF. CDR3 DNA: TGTGCCAGCAGCTTGGCTTTCGGGGGTTACGAGCAGTACTTC.

The CDR3 here is CASRFGGSTNQPQHF. The CDR3 DNA reads TGTGCCAGTAGATTCGGGGGGAGTACCAATCAGCCCCAGCATTTT. This sequence joins TRBV19 and TRBJ1-5; the D gene is possibly TRBD1 (5 bases). The CDR3 sequence is 15 residues long. Deletions cut 6 bases from V and 3 bases from J, with 15 bases between. Per the germline V gene, CDR1 is LNHDA and CDR2 is SQIVND (reference sequence). The full variable domain, completed using reference TRBV19 and TRBJ1-5, is DGGITQSPKYLFRKEGQNVTLSCEQNLNHDAMYWYRQDPGQGLRLIYYSQIVNDFQKGDIAEGYSVSREKKESFPLTVTSAQKNPTAFYLCASRFGGSTNQPQHFGDGTRLSIL.

This chain joins TRBV7-6 and TRBJ1-5; D unresolved. This CDR3 is built from 14 residues. Germline CDR1 is SGHVS and CDR2 is FNYEAQ. Trimming removed 5 bases from V and 8 bases from J, with 16 bases in between. This chain's CDR3 is CASSGQDDSEPQHF. Here the CDR3 DNA reads TGTGCCAGCAGCGGCCAGGATGACTCGGAGCCCCAGCATTTT.

The chain uses TRBV18 and TRBJ2-1; 9 bases agree with TRBD2. Germline CDR1 is KGHSH and CDR2 is LQKENI. The CDR3 has 17 residues. J lost 4 bases, V lost 2 bases, and 9 bases had no gene match. CDR3 sequence (DNA): TGTGCCAGCTCACCAGCGGGGGGGGGCCGCACATACAATGAGCAGTTCTTC. Translated: CASSPAGGGRTYNEQFF.

The genes are TRBV6-4 and TRBJ1-6; D not resolved. Trimming stripped 2 bases from V and 6 bases from J, with 11 bases between. The V gene's germline CDR1 is MRHNA and CDR2 SNTAGT. The CDR3 sequence is 15 residues long. CDR3 sequence: CASSDVRHPNSPLHF. The DNA of the CDR3 is TGTGCCAGCAGTGACGTTCGCCATCCTAATTCACCCCTCCACTTT.

This sequence joins TRBV29-1 and TRBJ2-1; tentatively, D is TRBD1 (7 bases). The V and J ends lost 7 bases and 7 bases respectively, with 23 bases between them. The CDR3 has 15 amino acids. CDR1 is SQVTM, CDR2 ANQGSEA, per germline. The CDR3 DNA is TGCAGCGGTCTTCCCCGGGACTCAGGGGGGAATGAGCAGTTCTTC. Translation gives CSGLPRDSGGNEQFF.

Only a few counts were recorded for this clone. The CDR3 reads CASSLVLQGAGYTF. For the CDR3, the DNA is TGTGCCAGCAGCTTAGTGTTGCAGGGGGCTGGCTACACCTTC. V gene TRBV7-9 combines with J gene TRBJ1-2, with 8 bases that match TRBD1. V lost 1 base to trimming and J lost 7 bases; unmatched junction nucleotides: 5. Germline V gives CDR1 SEHNR, CDR2 FQNEAQ (reference sequence). This CDR3 is 14 amino acids long. Full variable domain (outside the CDR3, taken from reference TRBV7-9 and TRBJ1-2): DTGVSQNPRHKITKRGQNVTFRCDPISEHNRLYWYRQTLGQGPEFLTYFQNEAQLEKSRLLSDRFSAERPKGSFSTLEIQRTEQGDSAMYLCASSLVLQGAGYTFGSGTRLTVV.

The chain links TRBV29-1 to TRBJ1-2; D unclear. Trimming pared 0 bases from V and 4 bases from J, leaving 9 bases between. CDR1 is SQVTM and CDR2 is ANQGSEA in the germline V gene. This CDR3 region has 13 residues. The CDR3 sequence is CSVEDPPRYGYTF. The CDR3 nucleotides read TGCAGCGTTGAAGATCCCCCTCGCTATGGCTACACCTTC.

Judged by abundance, this clone is medium-sized (0.01 to 0.1%). This chain links TRBV19 with TRBJ1-2; 9 bases are shared with TRBD1. Germline CDR1 and CDR2: LNHDA and SQIVND (reference sequence). The CDR3 spans 14 residues. V gave up 6 bases and J gave up 8 bases; unmatched junction bases: 10. Here the CDR3 reads CASSTGQGNRGYTF. The CDR3 nucleotides are TGTGCCAGTAGCACCGGACAGGGGAATAGGGGCTACACCTTC.

This chain links TRBV20-1 with TRBJ1-1; no firm D call. The CDR3 is made up of 11 amino acids. CDR1 and CDR2 from the germline V gene are DFQATT and SNEGSKA (reference sequence). V was pared by 5 bases and J by 10 bases, with 14 bases between. The CDR3 sequence is CSASSPRGAFF. CDR3 in DNA: TGCAGTGCTTCTTCGCCCCGGGGAGCTTTCTTT.

This clone was observed a single time. V and J are TRBV15 and TRBJ2-1, with D tentatively TRBD2 (7 bases). With 5 bases removed from V and 7 bases from J, the gap between germline ends came to 15 bases. From germline, CDR1 is LNHNV and CDR2 YYDKDF (reference sequence). The CDR3 runs to 14 residues. The DNA of the CDR3 is TGTGCCACCAGCGAAGGGGGAGGGGCGAATGAGCAGTTCTTC. Translating gives CATSEGGGANEQFF.

J is TRBJ1-3 and V is TRBV2; 7 nucleotides line up with TRBD1. CDR1 SNHLY and CDR2 FYNNEI come from the germline V gene. The CDR3 spans 19 residues. The J segment lost 2 bases and the V segment lost 7 bases, leaving 20 bases of the junction unmatched. This CDR3 is CASTDKPPVYRGPGNTIYF. Written as DNA, the CDR3 is TGTGCCAGCACGGATAAGCCCCCCGTCTACAGGGGACCTGGAAACACCATATATTTT.

In its sample, this clone was seen a few times. J is TRBJ1-2 and V is TRBV7-2; TRBD1 matches at 8 bases. Germline lookup yields CDR1 SGHTA and CDR2 FQGNSA. The CDR3 contains 14 residues. Trimming at V came to 7 bases and at J to 4 bases, leaving 8 bases not matched to a gene. CDR3 sequence: CASTADRVVYGYTF. CDR3 DNA: TGTGCCAGCACCGCGGACAGGGTCGTCTATGGCTACACCTTC.

The chain joins TRBV2 to TRBJ1-6; D not resolved. The germline V gene encodes CDR1 SNHLY and CDR2 FYNNEI. The CDR3 extends over 13 amino acids. Trimming shortened V by 5 bases and J by 8 bases, and 10 bases separated the two germline ends. For the CDR3, the DNA is TGTGCCAGCAGTCCGGGTCCTTATTCACCCCTCCACTTT. It is translated as CASSPGPYSPLHF.

The V gene is TRBV18, the J gene TRBJ2-1, with D perhaps matching TRBD1 (5 bases). Germline values: CDR1 KGHSH, CDR2 LQKENI. Trimming cost V 2 bases and J 0 bases, with 11 bases left between them. This CDR3 spans 16 amino acids. The CDR3 coding sequence is TGTGCCAGCTCACCAATTGGACAAGGCTCCTACAATGAGCAGTTCTTC. Its translation: CASSPIGQGSYNEQFF. Complete variable domain (other parts from reference TRBV18 and TRBJ2-1): NAGVMQNPRHLVRRRGQEARLRCSPMKGHSHVYWYRQLPEEGLKFMVYLQKENIIDESGMPKERFSAEFPKEGPSILRIQQVVRGDSAAYFCASSPIGQGSYNEQFFGPGTRLTVL.

This rearrangement joins TRBV13 to TRBJ1-1; 9 positions agree with TRBD1. The CDR3 has 12 amino acids. After removal of 8 bases from V and 10 bases from J, the junction contained 8 bases not matched to a gene. Per the germline V gene, CDR1 is PRHDT and CDR2 is FYEKMQ (reference sequence). CDR3 sequence reads: CASADRGQIAFF. In nucleotides, the CDR3 is TGTGCCAGCGCGGACAGGGGTCAAATAGCTTTCTTT.

The chain combines TRBV18 with TRBJ1-1; the D is unclear. The V and J ends lost 5 bases and 3 bases respectively, with 13 bases between them. This CDR3 is 14 amino acids long. CDR1 is KGHSH and CDR2 is LQKENI in the germline V gene. CDR3 sequence reads: CASSLSGLDTEAFF. CDR3 DNA: TGTGCCAGCTCATTATCTGGATTGGACACTGAAGCTTTCTTT.

The rearrangement uses TRBV2 and TRBJ2-3, with TRBD2 matching over 8 bases. This CDR3 has 15 amino acids. The V gene's germline CDR1 is SNHLY and CDR2 FYNNEI. Unmatched junction bases numbered 10, after V lost 6 bases and J lost 5 bases. The CDR3 region has the DNA TGTGCCAGCAGGGCCTCGGGACTAGATAAAGATACGCAGTATTTT. Translation gives CASRASGLDKDTQYF.

V usage is TRBV9 and J usage is TRBJ2-1; D perhaps matches TRBD2 (5 bases). Germline values: CDR1 SGDLS, CDR2 YYNGEE. CDR3 length equals 13 residues. Trimming removed 2 bases from V and 9 bases from J, with 12 bases in between. Written as DNA, the CDR3 is TGTGCCAGCAGCGTCGGGGTTTCGTCTGAGCAGTTCTTC. Its protein product is CASSVGVSSEQFF.

This clone was detected only a few times. CDR3 amino acids: CASSERQGPYEQYF. The CDR3, as DNA: TGTGCCAGTAGTGAAAGACAGGGCCCCTACGAGCAGTACTTC. V is TRBV19 and J is TRBJ2-7, with 7 bases lining up with TRBD1. The CDR3 length is 14 residues. Per the germline V gene, CDR1 is LNHDA and CDR2 is SQIVND (reference sequence). Trimming took 5 bases from V and 2 from J; bases not matched to a gene: 6. Using reference TRBV19 and TRBJ2-7 for the parts outside the CDR3, the full variable domain is DGGITQSPKYLFRKEGQNVTLSCEQNLNHDAMYWYRQDPGQGLRLIYYSQIVNDFQKGDIAEGYSVSREKKESFPLTVTSAQKNPTAFYLCASSERQGPYEQYFGPGTRLTVT.

CDR3 DNA: TGTGCCAGCAGTTACTACGGACAGGGGACCACTGAAGCTTTCTTT. This sequence encodes CASSYYGQGTTEAFF. V usage is TRBV6-5 and J usage is TRBJ1-1; TRBD1 matches at 9 bases. The CDR3 totals 15 residues. The ends lost 1 base at V and 4 bases at J; junction bases unmatched: 4. CDR1 MNHEY and CDR2 SVGAGI come from the germline V gene.